This T cell receptor beta chain stems from a study of blood T cell repertoires in COVID-19. The study recruited people aged about 18 to 89 years across approximately 23 US areas. The length of the CDR3 is 16 residues. Per germline, CDR1 SGHRS and CDR2 YFSETQ. Unmatched junction bases numbered 12, after V lost 4 bases and J lost 6 bases. Original processing notes: Amplification of reference gene primers was used by the study to estimate nucleated cell counts. Profiled with immunoSEQ multiplex PCR; TCRdb holds only in-frame clones, not every one. V and J calls and clone size are copied from that table; D and trimming were computed from the DNA. The sample gives under 200,000 clones, around 82% of which show up once; around a sixth is in the top ten.

The rearrangement joins TRBV5-1 to TRBJ1-1; 10 bases line up with TRBD1. This clonotype was obtained from a man in his sixties who had recovered from COVID-19. Material: PBMCs or T cells enriched from blood (not recorded which). The CDR3 reads CASSHGGTGAGAEAFF. CDR3 DNA: TGCGCCAGCAGCCACGGAGGGACAGGGGCGGGGGCTGAAGCTTTCTTT.